The sequence of this T cell receptor (beta chain) was determined in a study of T cell changes during pregnancy in multiple sclerosis. Assay: immunoSEQ multiplex PCR; the TCRdb copy retains only in-frame clones and omits some. Among around 52,000 clones listed, around 92% were seen once. The sequence derives from a female donor with multiple sclerosis, enrolled in a pregnancy study. Sequences were derived from CD4+ T cells from peripheral blood mononuclear cells, sampled in the second trimester of pregnancy.

CDR3 residues: CAISESGRGNYGYTF. The CDR3 region has the DNA TGTGCCATCAGTGAGTCGGGCAGGGGAAACTATGGCTACACCTTC. The rearrangement links TRBV10-3 to TRBJ1-2, with D possibly being TRBD1 (6 bases). The V and J ends lost 0 bases and 2 bases respectively, with 10 bases between them. The CDR3 spans 15 residues. CDR1 and CDR2 from the germline V gene are ENHRY and SYGVKD.